Listed below are T cell receptor beta chains from one sample, sequenced in a study of blood T cell repertoires in COVID-19. The table came from immunoSEQ multiplex PCR; TCRdb's copy has only in-frame clones and leaves some out. The table shows 84,000 or so clones, with around four fifths occurring only once. Sequencing used peripheral blood. The receptors here all came from a woman between 70 and 85 years old with active or convalescent COVID-19. CDR3s include the opening cysteine and the closing phenylalanine or tryptophan. A D gene is named only where the DNA matches it firmly. Only part of the rows carry a size: once, few, many, or a class if the clone is expanded.

clone_size: .
j_call: TRBJ1-1
v_call: TRBV9
d_call: .
cdr3_nt: TGTGCCAGCAGCGTAATCATGAACACTGAAGCTTTCTTT
cdr3_aa: CASSVIMNTEAFF

clone_size: .
j_call: TRBJ2-1
v_call: TRBV19
d_call: .
cdr3_nt: TGTGCCAGTAGTACCTCACCCAGGGGCAACAATGAGCAGTTCTTC
cdr3_aa: CASSTSPRGNNEQFF

clone_size: .
j_call: TRBJ2-1
v_call: TRBV24-1
d_call: .
cdr3_nt: TGTGCCACCAGTGAAACCGGGGGACAGTCCTACAATGAGCAGTTCTTC
cdr3_aa: CATSETGGQSYNEQFF

clone_size: .
j_call: TRBJ2-7
v_call: TRBV18
d_call: TRBD2
cdr3_nt: TGTGCCAGCTCATATAGCGGGGGGGCGAGCGAGCAGTACTTC
cdr3_aa: CASSYSGGASEQYF

clone_size: few
j_call: TRBJ2-3
v_call: TRBV5-1
d_call: TRBD2
cdr3_nt: TGCGCCAGCAGCCATAGCGGGGAGGTCGGCACAGATACGCAGTATTTT
cdr3_aa: CASSHSGEVGTDTQYF

clone_size: .
j_call: TRBJ2-5
v_call: TRBV18
d_call: .
cdr3_nt: TGTGCCAGCTCACCAGGACAGCCCCAAGAGACCCAGTACTTC
cdr3_aa: CASSPGQPQETQYF

clone_size: .
j_call: TRBJ1-2
v_call: TRBV9
d_call: .
cdr3_nt: TGTGCCAGCAGCGTATCGTCTAGGTATGGCTACACCTTC
cdr3_aa: CASSVSSRYGYTF

clone_size: once
j_call: TRBJ1-5
v_call: TRBV6-5
d_call: TRBD1
cdr3_nt: TGTGCCAGCAGTTGGGACAGGGAAAAGCCCCAGCATTTT
cdr3_aa: CASSWDREKPQHF

clone_size: .
j_call: TRBJ2-3
v_call: TRBV7-9
d_call: .
cdr3_nt: TGTGCCAGCAGCTTCTGGGGCGCGGATACGCAGTATTTT
cdr3_aa: CASSFWGADTQYF

clone_size: once
j_call: TRBJ2-5
v_call: TRBV10-3
d_call: .
cdr3_nt: TGTGCCATCAGTGTTAACCAAGAGACCCAGTACTTC
cdr3_aa: CAISVNQETQYF

clone_size: .
j_call: TRBJ1-6
v_call: TRBV5-1
d_call: .
cdr3_nt: TGCGCCAGCAGCGCCTCTCTACGGGGAGGAAATTCACCCCTCCACTTT
cdr3_aa: CASSASLRGGNSPLHF

clone_size: once
j_call: TRBJ2-7
v_call: TRBV6-2/TRBV6-3
d_call: .
cdr3_nt: TGTGCCAGCAGTAAGGGGCTTACCTCCTACGAGCAGTACTTC
cdr3_aa: CASSKGLTSYEQYF

clone_size: .
j_call: TRBJ2-5
v_call: TRBV7-2
d_call: .
cdr3_nt: TGTGCCAGCAGCTCCGGAGAGACCCAGTACTTC
cdr3_aa: CASSSGETQYF

clone_size: .
j_call: TRBJ1-6
v_call: TRBV5-1
d_call: TRBD1
cdr3_nt: TGCGCCAGCACCCCGGACAGGGGGCGATCACCCCTCCACTTT
cdr3_aa: CASTPDRGRSPLHF

clone_size: .
j_call: TRBJ2-1
v_call: TRBV29-1
d_call: TRBD2
cdr3_nt: TGCAGCACGAGCCCCCCGCTAGGGCTAGCGGGGGTCTACAATGAGCAGTTCTTC
cdr3_aa: CSTSPPLGLAGVYNEQFF

clone_size: .
j_call: TRBJ2-5
v_call: TRBV18
d_call: .
cdr3_nt: TGTGCCAGCTCACCACAGGGGGAGACCCAGTACTTC
cdr3_aa: CASSPQGETQYF

clone_size: .
j_call: TRBJ1-1
v_call: TRBV5-1
d_call: .
cdr3_nt: TGCGCCAGCAGCATCGGGGTGAACACTGAAGCTTTCTTT
cdr3_aa: CASSIGVNTEAFF

clone_size: .
j_call: TRBJ1-1
v_call: TRBV18
d_call: .
cdr3_nt: TGTGCCAGCTCACTCAGGGGTGATACTGAAGCTTTCTTT
cdr3_aa: CASSLRGDTEAFF

clone_size: .
j_call: TRBJ1-2
v_call: TRBV5-5
d_call: .
cdr3_nt: TGTGCCAGCAGCCGACGGACAGCAACAACTTTCTATGGCTACACCTTC
cdr3_aa: CASSRRTATTFYGYTF

clone_size: .
j_call: TRBJ1-1
v_call: TRBV27
d_call: .
cdr3_nt: TGTGCCAGCAGTTTATCGCGGATAGCTGAAGCTTTCTTT
cdr3_aa: CASSLSRIAEAFF

clone_size: .
j_call: TRBJ1-4
v_call: TRBV2
d_call: TRBD1
cdr3_nt: TGTGCCAGCAGTCCCGTGGAGGGGGCCGGTGAAAAACTGTTTTTT
cdr3_aa: CASSPVEGAGEKLFF

clone_size: .
j_call: TRBJ2-3
v_call: TRBV11-2
d_call: .
cdr3_nt: TGTGCCAGCAGCTTAGGCGGGGCACCCACAGATACGCAGTATTTT
cdr3_aa: CASSLGGAPTDTQYF

clone_size: .
j_call: TRBJ1-1
v_call: TRBV28
d_call: .
cdr3_nt: TGTGCCAGCAGTACCCCTTATCCAGGGGAGAACACTGAAGCTTTCTTT
cdr3_aa: CASSTPYPGENTEAFF

clone_size: few
j_call: TRBJ2-7
v_call: TRBV4-2
d_call: .
cdr3_nt: TGTGCCAGCAGCCAAGATTTTTTGAGGCAGGGGCCCTACGAGCAGTACTTC
cdr3_aa: CASSQDFLRQGPYEQYF

clone_size: few
j_call: TRBJ2-5
v_call: TRBV20-1
d_call: .
cdr3_nt: TGCAGTGCTAGTTTTCAGGGGGAGACCCAGTACTTC
cdr3_aa: CSASFQGETQYF

clone_size: .
j_call: TRBJ2-1
v_call: TRBV6-5
d_call: .
cdr3_nt: TGTGCCAGCAGTATGGTCCCAGGTTGGGTGAATGAGCAGTTCTTC
cdr3_aa: CASSMVPGWVNEQFF